This T cell receptor beta chain emerged from a study of OX40 agonist ivuxolimab in advanced cancers. For the study in its entirety: Ivuxolimab, which targeted the costimulatory receptor OX40 (CD134), was an agonistic, fully human IgG2 monoclonal antibody. Intravenous ivuxolimab was administered to patients every 2 weeks at six dose levels: 0.01, 0.1, 0.3, 1.5, 3 and 10 mg/kg. Of the approximately 50 dose-escalation patients, hepatocellular carcinoma was present in roughly 19, melanoma in around 15, renal cell carcinoma in 9 and head and neck cancer in 9. A male proportion of around 81% and a mean age of approximately 62 years, ranging from about 23 to 90, were recorded for the dose-escalation cohort. Prior anti-PD-1, anti-PD-L1 or anti-CTLA-4 therapy was permitted, and checkpoint inhibitors had been received by less than 45% of dose-escalation patients. Partial responses occurred in three dose-escalation patients: two with cutaneous melanoma and one with hepatocellular carcinoma. Peripheral TCRbeta sequencing aimed to test whether ivuxolimab altered TCR sequence diversity and caused clonal T-cell expansion. The paper reports the monotherapy dose-escalation portion (N of about 56 patients) of the phase I ivuxolimab trial.

To sequence the TCRbeta CDR3 region, genomic DNA was isolated from the sorted cells. TCRbeta CDR3 regions were sequenced using the immunoSEQ Assay. This immuneACCESS table, as held by TCRdb, lists in-frame sequences with V and J called but not all clones. Of the missing ones, under half trace to an unresolved V gene in checked studies; the others have no known cause. Present in this sample are approximately 61,000 clones, roughly nine tenths of which were seen just once. In total, the top ten clones hold 1.3% of the sample. The trial excluded patients who had a history of autoimmune disease or were on systemic immunosuppression. Peripheral blood for TCR sequencing was drawn from every dose cohort at baseline, at cycle 4 day 1 and at cycle 7 day 1. The samples were drawn from a first-in-human, open-label, multicenter phase I dose-escalation trial of ivuxolimab. The trial enrolled adults with locally advanced or metastatic head and neck squamous cell, hepatocellular, melanoma or renal cell carcinoma. Before TCR sequencing, CD4+ T cells and CD8+ T cells from peripheral blood were sorted into separate populations.

Notes on this clone: Its antigen has not been determined. No clone much larger than this one lies a single base away; base qualities are absent.

V was cut back by 3 bases and J by 1 base, leaving a gap of 5 bases between them. The CDR3 runs 12 residues from the cysteine to the phenylalanine. The only DNA kept is the CDR3, 36 bases in frame from the first base. CDR1 and CDR2 are drawn from the germline V gene: SGHRS, YFSETQ. Broader findings and caveats from the paper: The antigen specificity of the peripheral T cells that underwent clonal expansion was not determined. In the 0.1-3.0 mg/kg groups, partial responders had among the lowest normalized peripheral clonal expansion, particularly in CD8+ T cells. At doses of 0.1 to 3.0 mg/kg, clonal expansion of both CD4+ and CD8+ blood T cells was observed from baseline to week 6. Low levels of normalized T-cell clonal expansion were also seen in some patients who did not respond. After ivuxolimab, expanded clones were on average more numerous among CD8+ T cells than among CD4+ T cells.

The clonotype was recovered from an adult with an advanced solid tumor such as melanoma, head and neck, liver or kidney cancer. This specimen consisted of CD4+ or CD8+ T cells sorted from blood, obtained in a trial of the OX40 agonist ivuxolimab. The chain joins TRBV5-1 to TRBJ2-7, with an unclear D gene assignment. CDR3 sequence: CASSSTSYEQYF. The DNA sequence is given as TGCGCCAGCAGCTCGACTTCCTACGAGCAGTACTTC.